This T cell receptor beta chain was retrieved from a study of blood T cell repertoires in COVID-19 (dated by TCRdb to about 2020). The study in broad terms: The collaborator samples originated in the United States, Italy and Spain and spanned the acute and convalescent phases of COVID-19. The prospective study material was composed of cDNA or gDNA derived from T cells, B-cell-depleted T cells, or PBMCs. Deeply sampled blood TCRbeta repertoires from subjects exposed to, actively infected with, or recovered from COVID-19 were included in the dataset. The repertoires were released in a freely available public database meant as a resource for research on the immune response to SARS-CoV-2. The samples were drawn from the first 160 participants of the ongoing ImmuneRACE study and from over a thousand subjects provided by 6 global collaborators. Sample metadata almost always included a de-identified subject ID, COVID-19 status, age in years and sex. Where available, HLA class I and class II types were obtained from metadata supplied by the sample provider rather than from assay-based typing.

Deletion took 3 bases off V and 7 bases off J, with a span of 7 bases between the germline ends. As encoded in the germline V gene (reference sequence), CDR1 is SEHNR while CDR2 is FQNEAQ. Its CDR3 holds 12 amino acids, cysteine through phenylalanine. Only CDR3 DNA is held: 36 bases, read in frame from base 1. This clone was seen only once. There is no known antigen for this receptor. The input lacks base qualities; no much larger clone sits a single base away. Findings and caveats that apply to the study as a whole: How much clinical and demographic metadata was included differed by source and by participant, and the metadata was provided uncurated.

The immunoSEQ Assay, a bias-controlled multiplex PCR, was used to amplify TCRbeta CDR3 regions from genomic DNA. Per the authors' processing: The number of nucleated cells in each sample was estimated by amplification of reference gene primers within the assay. To quantify the absolute abundance of each unique TCRbeta CDR3 rearrangement, sequence reads were collapsed and filtered. Productive Simpson clonality was computed per sample as the square root of Simpson's diversity index over productive rearrangements. Imported from immuneACCESS, the table was reduced by TCRdb to in-frame sequences with V and J called. These copies leave out some clones; in studies compared against another copy, an unresolved V gene accounts for under half, and the cause of the remainder is not known. V and J calls plus clone size are reproduced from that table; the DNA served to infer D and trimming. The sample table contains about 310,000 clones; only one count was recorded for 89% of them. The top ten clones comprise 9.5% of the sample.

Participants in the prospective study were enrolled through a virtual design, were aged roughly 18 to 100 years, and lived in some 24 United States geographic areas. In the prospective study, cohorts were assigned on the basis of participant-reported clinical history obtained from a screening survey and a study questionnaire. ImmuneRACE Cohort 3 recovered participants were defined by two consecutive negative NP/OP PCR tests, healthcare professional clearance, or symptom resolution. Mobile phlebotomists in the prospective study collected whole blood, serum and a nasopharyngeal or oropharyngeal swab from every participant. Participants in the prospective study had the option to provide additional blood draws and questionnaires over a roughly two-month period. Blood samples from the prospective study were shipped frozen or at room temperature prior to DNA extraction.

The chain links TRBV7-9 with TRBJ2-1; the D gene is not confidently resolved. The sequence was collected from a woman aged 40 to 50 who had recovered from COVID-19. Sequenced sample: PBMCs or T cells enriched from blood (not recorded which). The CDR3 protein is CASSFQFNEQFF. The nucleotides are TGTGCCAGCAGCTTTCAATTTAATGAGCAGTTCTTC.